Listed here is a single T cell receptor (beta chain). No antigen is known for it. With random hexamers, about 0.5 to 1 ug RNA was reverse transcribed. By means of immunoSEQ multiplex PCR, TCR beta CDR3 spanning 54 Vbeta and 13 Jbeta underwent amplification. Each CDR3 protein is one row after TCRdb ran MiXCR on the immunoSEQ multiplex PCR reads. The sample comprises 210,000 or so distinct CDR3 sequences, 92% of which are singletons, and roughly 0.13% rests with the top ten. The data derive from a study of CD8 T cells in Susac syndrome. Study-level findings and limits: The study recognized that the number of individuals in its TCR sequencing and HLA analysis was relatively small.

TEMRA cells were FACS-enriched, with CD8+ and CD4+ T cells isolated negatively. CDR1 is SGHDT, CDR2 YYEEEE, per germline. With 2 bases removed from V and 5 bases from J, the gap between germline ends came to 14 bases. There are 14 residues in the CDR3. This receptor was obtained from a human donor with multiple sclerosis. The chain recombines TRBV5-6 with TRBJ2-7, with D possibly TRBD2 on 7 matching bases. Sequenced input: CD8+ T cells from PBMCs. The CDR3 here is CASSLYGRGNEQYF. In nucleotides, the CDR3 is TGTGCCAGCAGCTTATATGGGAGGGGGAACGAGCAGTACTTC. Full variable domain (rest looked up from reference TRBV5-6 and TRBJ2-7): DAGVTQSPTHLIKTRGQQVTLRCSPKSGHDTVSWYQQALGQGPQFIFQYYEEEERQRGNFPDRFSGHQFPNYSSELNVNALLLGDSALYLCASSLYGRGNEQYFGPGTRLTVT.